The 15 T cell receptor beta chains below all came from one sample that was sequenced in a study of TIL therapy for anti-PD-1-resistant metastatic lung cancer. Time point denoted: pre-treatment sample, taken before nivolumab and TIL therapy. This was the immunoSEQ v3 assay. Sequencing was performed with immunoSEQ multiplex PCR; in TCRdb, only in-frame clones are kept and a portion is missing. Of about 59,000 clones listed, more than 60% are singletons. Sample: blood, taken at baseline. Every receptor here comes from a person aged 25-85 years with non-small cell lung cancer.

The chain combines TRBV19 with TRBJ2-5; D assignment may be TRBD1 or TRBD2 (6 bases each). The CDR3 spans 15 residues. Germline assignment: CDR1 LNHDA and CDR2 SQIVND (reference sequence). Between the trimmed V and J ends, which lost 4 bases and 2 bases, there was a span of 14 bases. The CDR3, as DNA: TGTGCCAGTAGTAGAAGGGGGGCCCCTCAAGAGACCCAGTACTTC. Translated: CASSRRGAPQETQYF.

The CDR3 nucleotides are TGCAGCGTGGGACAGGGAAATCAGCCCCAGCATTTT. It codes for CSVGQGNQPQHF. The J gene is TRBJ1-5, the V gene TRBV29-1; 9 positions match TRBD1. Germline CDR1 reads SQVTM; CDR2 reads ANQGSEA. CDR3 length: 12 residues. Trimming cost V 6 bases and J 4 bases; bases outside gene matches: 1.

The CDR3 loop is CASSAKGGAGGTIDEQFF. CDR3 nucleotides: TGTGCCAGCAGCGCCAAAGGGGGAGCGGGAGGGACCATCGATGAGCAGTTCTTC. The gene calls are TRBV7-6 and TRBJ2-1; 10 nucleotides line up with TRBD2. The CDR3 consists of 18 residues. The ends lost 5 bases at V and 8 bases at J; junction bases unmatched: 18. Germline V CDR1 and CDR2: SGHVS, FNYEAQ. The full variable domain, completed using reference TRBV7-6 and TRBJ2-1, is GAGVSQSPRYKVTKRGQDVALRCDPISGHVSLYWYRQALGQGPEFLTYFNYEAQQDKSGLPNDRFSAERPEGSISTLTIQRTEQRDSAMYRCASSAKGGAGGTIDEQFFGPGTRLTVL.

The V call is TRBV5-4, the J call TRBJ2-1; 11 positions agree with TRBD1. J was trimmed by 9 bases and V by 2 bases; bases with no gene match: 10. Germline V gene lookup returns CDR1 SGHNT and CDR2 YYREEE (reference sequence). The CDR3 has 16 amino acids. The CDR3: CASSFTGTGGGGEQFF. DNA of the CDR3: TGTGCCAGCAGCTTTACCGGGACAGGGGGTGGGGGTGAGCAGTTCTTC.

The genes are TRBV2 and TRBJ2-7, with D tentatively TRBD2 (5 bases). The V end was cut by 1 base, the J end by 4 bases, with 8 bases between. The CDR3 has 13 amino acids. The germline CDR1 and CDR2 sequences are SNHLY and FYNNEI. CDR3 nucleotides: TGTGCCAGCAGTGAAGGGACTGTGTACGAGCAGTACTTC. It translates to CASSEGTVYEQYF.

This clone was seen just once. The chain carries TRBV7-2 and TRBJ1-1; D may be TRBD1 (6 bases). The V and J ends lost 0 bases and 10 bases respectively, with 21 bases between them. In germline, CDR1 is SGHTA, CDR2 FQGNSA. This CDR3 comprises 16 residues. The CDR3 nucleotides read TGTGCCAGCAGCTTAGCCGGGGGGCGCGTAACGGGTGGAGCTTTCTTT. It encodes CASSLAGGRVTGGAFF.

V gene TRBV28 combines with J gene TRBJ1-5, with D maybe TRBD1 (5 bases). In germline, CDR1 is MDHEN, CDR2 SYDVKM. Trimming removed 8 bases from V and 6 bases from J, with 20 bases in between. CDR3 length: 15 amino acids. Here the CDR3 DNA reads TGTGCCAGCCGGACGGTAGGGCAGGGTAGTCAGCCCCAGCATTTT. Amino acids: CASRTVGQGSQPQHF.

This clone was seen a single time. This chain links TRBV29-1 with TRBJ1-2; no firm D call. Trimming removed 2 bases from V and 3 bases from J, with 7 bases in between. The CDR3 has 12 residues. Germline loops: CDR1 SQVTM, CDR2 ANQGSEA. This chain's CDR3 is CSVEREYYGYTF. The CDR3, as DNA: TGCAGCGTTGAAAGGGAGTACTATGGCTACACCTTC.

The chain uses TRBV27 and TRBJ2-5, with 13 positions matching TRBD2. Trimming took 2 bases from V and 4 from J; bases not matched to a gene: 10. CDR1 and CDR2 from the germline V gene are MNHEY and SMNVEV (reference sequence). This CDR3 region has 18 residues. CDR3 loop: CASSLKGLAGVRRETQYF. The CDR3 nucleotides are TGTGCCAGCAGTTTAAAAGGACTAGCGGGAGTTAGGCGAGAGACCCAGTACTTC.

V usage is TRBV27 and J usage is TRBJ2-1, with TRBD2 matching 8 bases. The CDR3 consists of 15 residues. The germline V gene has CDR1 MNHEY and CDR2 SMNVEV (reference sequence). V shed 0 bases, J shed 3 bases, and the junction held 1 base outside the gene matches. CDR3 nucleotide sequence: TGTGCCAGCAGTTTATCACGGGAGGGCTACAATGAGCAGTTCTTC. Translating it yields CASSLSREGYNEQFF.

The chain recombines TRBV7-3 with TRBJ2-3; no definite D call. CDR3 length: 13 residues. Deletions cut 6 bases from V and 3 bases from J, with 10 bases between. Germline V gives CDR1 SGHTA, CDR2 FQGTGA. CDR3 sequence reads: CASSPAGTDTQYF. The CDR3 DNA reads TGTGCCAGCAGTCCGGCTGGGACAGATACGCAGTATTTT. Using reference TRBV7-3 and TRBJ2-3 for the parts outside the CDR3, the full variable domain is GAGVSQTPSNKVTEKGKYVELRCDPISGHTALYWYRQSLGQGPEFLIYFQGTGAADDSGLPNDRFFAVRPEGSVSTLKIQRTERGDSAVYLCASSPAGTDTQYFGPGTRLTVL.

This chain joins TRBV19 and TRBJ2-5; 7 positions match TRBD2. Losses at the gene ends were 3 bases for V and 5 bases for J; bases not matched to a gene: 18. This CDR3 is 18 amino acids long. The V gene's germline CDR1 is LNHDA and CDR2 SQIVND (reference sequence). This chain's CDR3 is CASSIGAGIGKPPETQYF. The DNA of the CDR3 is TGTGCCAGTAGTATCGGAGCGGGAATCGGGAAGCCCCCCGAGACCCAGTACTTC.

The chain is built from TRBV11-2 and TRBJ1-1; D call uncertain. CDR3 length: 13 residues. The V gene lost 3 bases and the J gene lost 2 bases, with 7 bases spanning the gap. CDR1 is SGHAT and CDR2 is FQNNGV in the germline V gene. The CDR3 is CASSFFSNTEAFF. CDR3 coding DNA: TGTGCCAGCAGCTTTTTCAGTAACACTGAAGCTTTCTTT.

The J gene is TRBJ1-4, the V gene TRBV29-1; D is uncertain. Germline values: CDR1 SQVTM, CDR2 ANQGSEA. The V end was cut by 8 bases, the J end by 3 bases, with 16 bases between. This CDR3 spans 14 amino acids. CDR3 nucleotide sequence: TGCAGCACGAGAAGGGATGTGGCTAATGAAAAACTGTTTTTT. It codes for CSTRRDVANEKLFF.

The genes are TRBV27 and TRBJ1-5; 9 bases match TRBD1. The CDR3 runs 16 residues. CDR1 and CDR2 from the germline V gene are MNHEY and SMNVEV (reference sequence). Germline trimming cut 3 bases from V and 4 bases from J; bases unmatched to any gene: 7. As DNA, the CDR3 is TGTGCCAGCAGTTTTACAGGGGGCTTAAGAAATCAGCCCCAGCATTTT. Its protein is CASSFTGGLRNQPQHF.